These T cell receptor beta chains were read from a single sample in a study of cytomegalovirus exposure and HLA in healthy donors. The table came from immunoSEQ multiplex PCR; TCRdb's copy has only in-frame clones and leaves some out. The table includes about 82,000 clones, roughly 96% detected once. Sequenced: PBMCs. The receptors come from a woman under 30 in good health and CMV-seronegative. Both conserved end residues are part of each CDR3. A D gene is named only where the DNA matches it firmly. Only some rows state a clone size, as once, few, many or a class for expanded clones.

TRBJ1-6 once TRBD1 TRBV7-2 CASSPRDRPNSPLHF TGTGCCAGCAGCCCAAGGGACAGACCGAATTCACCCCTCCACTTT
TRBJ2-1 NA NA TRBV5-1 CASSLASHEQFF TGCGCCAGCAGCTTGGCTAGCCATGAGCAGTTCTTC
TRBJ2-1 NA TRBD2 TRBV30 CAWSATSGTFYNEQFF TGTGCCTGGAGTGCCACTAGCGGAACATTCTACAATGAGCAGTTCTTC
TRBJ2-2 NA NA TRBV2 CASGQGQTGELFF TGTGCCAGTGGGCAGGGCCAGACCGGGGAGCTGTTTTTT
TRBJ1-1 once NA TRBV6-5 CASRGGGNTEAFF TGTGCCAGTCGAGGGGGGGGTAACACTGAAGCTTTCTTT
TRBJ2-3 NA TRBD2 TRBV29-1 CSVVDAGGYTDTQYF TGCAGCGTTGTGGATGCGGGAGGTTATACAGATACGCAGTATTTT
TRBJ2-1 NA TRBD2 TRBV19 CASSIETGGHEQFF TGTGCCAGTAGTATTGAGACGGGGGGGCATGAGCAGTTCTTC
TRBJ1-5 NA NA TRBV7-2 CASSLDRDQPQHF TGTGCCAGCAGCTTAGACAGGGATCAGCCCCAGCATTTT
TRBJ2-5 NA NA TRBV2 CASPPGVQETQYF TGTGCCAGCCCACCAGGGGTTCAGGAGACCCAGTACTTC
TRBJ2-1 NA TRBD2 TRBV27 CASSSPPGREQTEQFF TGTGCCAGCAGTTCCCCCCCGGGGCGGGAGCAGACTGAGCAGTTCTTC
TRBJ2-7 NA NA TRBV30 CAYQVGYEQYF TGTGCCTACCAGGTTGGTTACGAGCAGTACTTC
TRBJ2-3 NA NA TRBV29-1 CSVGLGTDTQYF TGCAGCGTTGGACTAGGAACAGATACGCAGTATTTT
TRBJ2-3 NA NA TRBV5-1 CASSTNTDTQYF TGCGCCAGCAGCACTAACACAGATACGCAGTATTTT
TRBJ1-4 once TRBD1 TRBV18 CASSPRTGTATNEKLFF TGTGCCAGCTCACCTAGGACAGGGACAGCAACTAATGAAAAACTGTTTTTT
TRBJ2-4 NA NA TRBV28 CASRGQGGGRHKNIQYF TGTGCCAGCAGAGGACAGGGAGGGGGTCGGCACAAAAACATTCAGTACTTC
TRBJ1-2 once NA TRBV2 CASSGQGLLGYTF TGTGCCAGCAGTGGGCAGGGGCTCCTTGGCTACACCTTC
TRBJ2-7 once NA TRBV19 CASSMTGTYEQYF TGTGCCAGTAGTATGACGGGGACCTACGAGCAGTACTTC
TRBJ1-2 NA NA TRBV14 CASSQDRLYGYTF TGTGCCAGCAGCCAAGACAGGCTCTATGGCTACACCTTC
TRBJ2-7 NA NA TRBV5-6 CASSLATYEQYF TGTGCCAGCAGCTTGGCAACCTACGAGCAGTACTTC
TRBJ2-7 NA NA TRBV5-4 CASSPYRADGGYEQYF TGTGCCAGCAGCCCCTATAGGGCAGATGGAGGGTACGAGCAGTACTTC
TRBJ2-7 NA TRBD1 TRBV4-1 CASSSIQGVGDEQYF TGCGCCAGCAGCTCGATACAGGGGGTCGGGGACGAGCAGTACTTC
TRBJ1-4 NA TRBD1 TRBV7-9 CASSRTGGAANEKLFF TGTGCCAGCAGCCGGACAGGGGGAGCAGCTAATGAAAAACTGTTTTTT
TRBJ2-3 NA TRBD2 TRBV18 CASSRGAGGPGADTQYF TGTGCCAGCTCACGGGGAGCGGGAGGGCCAGGAGCAGATACGCAGTATTTT
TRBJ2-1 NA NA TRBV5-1 CASSLGGEYNEQFF TGCGCCAGCAGCTTGGGGGGGGAGTACAATGAGCAGTTCTTC
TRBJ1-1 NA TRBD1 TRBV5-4 CASSFPGGWVTEAFF TGTGCCAGCAGCTTCCCAGGGGGTTGGGTCACTGAAGCTTTCTTT
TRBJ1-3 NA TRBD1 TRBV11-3 CASSSGQGALGNTIYF TGTGCCAGCAGCTCCGGACAGGGGGCACTTGGAAACACCATATATTTT
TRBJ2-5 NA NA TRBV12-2 CASRLEVWGLGIADTSRETQYF NA
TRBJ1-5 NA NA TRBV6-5 CASSYGRGNQPQHF TGTGCCAGCAGTTACGGTAGGGGGAATCAGCCCCAGCATTTT
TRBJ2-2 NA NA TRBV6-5 CASSSFPNTGELFF TGTGCCAGCAGTTCCTTCCCTAACACCGGGGAGCTGTTTTTT
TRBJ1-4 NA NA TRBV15 CATGGPMLEKLFF TGTGCCACCGGCGGCCCCATGCTGGAAAAACTGTTTTTT
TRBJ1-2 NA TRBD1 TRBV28 CASSPLGTGGNDGYTF TGTGCCAGCAGTCCCCTAGGGACAGGAGGTAACGATGGCTACACCTTC
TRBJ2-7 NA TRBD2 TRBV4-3 CASSQVSGGSSYEQYF TGCGCCAGCAGCCAAGTTTCCGGGGGGAGCTCCTACGAGCAGTACTTC
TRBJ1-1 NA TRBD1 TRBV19 CASSILGQGMNTEAFF TGTGCCAGTAGTATTTTGGGACAGGGGATGAACACTGAAGCTTTCTTT